This T cell receptor (beta chain) was recorded in a study of cytomegalovirus exposure and HLA in healthy donors. TCRdb's copy holds only in-frame clones and misses some; the assay was immunoSEQ multiplex PCR. The sample records 110,000 or so clones, about 82% being singletons. In regard to this clone: The antigen is undetermined.

Whole-study results and caveats: Usually a TCR sequence was rare, but some public TCRs were found in many donors.

In germline, CDR1 is MNHNS, CDR2 SASEGT. The germline V and J ends were trimmed by 1 base and 6 bases, with 21 bases remaining between them. CDR3 length equals 18 residues. The sequencing sample was made of PBMCs. This clonotype was obtained from a man between 18 and 35 years old in good health and CMV-seronegative. This rearrangement joins TRBV6-1 to TRBJ2-2; D unresolved. The CDR3 spells CASSEVGPRQAFSGELFF. The CDR3 DNA reads as TGTGCCAGCAGTGAAGTTGGGCCGCGCCAGGCTTTTTCCGGGGAGCTGTTTTTT.